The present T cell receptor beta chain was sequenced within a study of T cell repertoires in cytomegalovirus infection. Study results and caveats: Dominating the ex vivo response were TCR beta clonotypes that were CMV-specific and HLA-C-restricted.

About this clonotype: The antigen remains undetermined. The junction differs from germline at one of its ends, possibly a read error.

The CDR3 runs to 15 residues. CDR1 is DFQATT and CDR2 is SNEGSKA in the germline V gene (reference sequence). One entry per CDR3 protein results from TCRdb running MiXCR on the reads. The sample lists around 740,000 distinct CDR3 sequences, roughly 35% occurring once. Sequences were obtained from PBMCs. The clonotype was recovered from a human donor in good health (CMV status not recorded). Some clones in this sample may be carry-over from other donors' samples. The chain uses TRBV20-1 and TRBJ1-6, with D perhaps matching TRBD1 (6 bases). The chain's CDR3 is CSARREGEVNSALHF. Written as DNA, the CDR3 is TGCAGTGCTAGACGTGAGGGGGAGGTGAATTCAGCCCTCCACTTT.